In its sample, the clone carrying this TCR beta chain was seen a few times. Its antigen remains unknown. Sorted subsets were amplified in replicate PCRs using around 200 ng DNA, tens of thousands of T cell genomes. The protocol was immunoSEQ multiplex PCR, while the TCRdb copy is restricted to in-frame clones and leaves out a portion. The repertoire has 780,000 or so clones, roughly 72% of them found once; the top ten carry about 1.8%. V dropped 2 bases and J dropped 5 bases, with 13 bases sitting between them. The germline V gene encodes CDR1 SGHDT and CDR2 YYEEEE. The length of the CDR3 is 14 residues. The sample is drawn from a study of shared clonotypes between healthy human individuals. In the study overall: CD4 naive and memory got three plates each, CD8 naive two, CD8 memory one.

Study results and limitations: Blood alone was sampled, and tissue repertoires likely differ. Relative to memory subsets, naive subsets generally showed larger estimated richness.

The sample was memory CD4+ T cells sorted from blood. Subset described: CD45RA-negative fraction. This clonotype was obtained from a woman aged 30 to 39 in good health. The chain employs TRBV5-6 and TRBJ2-5; perhaps TRBD2 as D (5 bases). CDR3 bases: TGTGCCAGCAGCTTTATGGAGGTGAGGGAGACCCAGTACTTC. It translates to CASSFMEVRETQYF.